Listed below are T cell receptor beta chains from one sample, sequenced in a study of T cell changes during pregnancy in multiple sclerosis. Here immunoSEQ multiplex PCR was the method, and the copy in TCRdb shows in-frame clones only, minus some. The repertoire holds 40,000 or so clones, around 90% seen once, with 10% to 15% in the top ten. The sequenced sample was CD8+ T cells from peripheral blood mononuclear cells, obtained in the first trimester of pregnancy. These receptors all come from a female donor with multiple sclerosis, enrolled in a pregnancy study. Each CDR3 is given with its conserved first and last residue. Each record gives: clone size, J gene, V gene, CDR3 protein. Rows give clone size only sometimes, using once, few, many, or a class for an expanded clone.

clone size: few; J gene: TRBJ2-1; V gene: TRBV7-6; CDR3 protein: CASSLEGGSYYNEQFF
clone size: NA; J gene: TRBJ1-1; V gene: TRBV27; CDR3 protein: CASSFSRGEADTEAFF
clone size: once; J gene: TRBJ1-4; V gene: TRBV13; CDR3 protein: CASSQSRGLEKLFF
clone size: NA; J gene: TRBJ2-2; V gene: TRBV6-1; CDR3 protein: CASSEGARAGELFF
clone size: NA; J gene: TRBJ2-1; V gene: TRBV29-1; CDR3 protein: CSVLAGGYNEQFF
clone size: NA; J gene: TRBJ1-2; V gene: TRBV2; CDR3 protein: CASSENPPGYGYTF
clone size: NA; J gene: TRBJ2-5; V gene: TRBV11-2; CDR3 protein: CASSTHRIQYF
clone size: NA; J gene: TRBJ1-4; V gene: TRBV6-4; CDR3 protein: CASSAGTGDEKLFF
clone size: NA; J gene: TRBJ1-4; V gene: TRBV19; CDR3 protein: CASTNTGSATNEKLFF
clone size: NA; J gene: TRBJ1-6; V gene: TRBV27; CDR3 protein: CASSTRTGSNSPLHF
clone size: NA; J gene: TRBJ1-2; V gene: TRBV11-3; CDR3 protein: CASSPPGRGLANYGYTF
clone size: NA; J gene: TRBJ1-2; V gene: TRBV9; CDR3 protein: CASSAGQGHYGYTF
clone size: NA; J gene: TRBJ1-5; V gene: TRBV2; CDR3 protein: CASSAPPRGNQPQHF
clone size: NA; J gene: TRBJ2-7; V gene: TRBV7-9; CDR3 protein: CASSLEGRRSEQYF
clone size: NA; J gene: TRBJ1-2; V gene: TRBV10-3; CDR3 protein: CATLADYGYTF
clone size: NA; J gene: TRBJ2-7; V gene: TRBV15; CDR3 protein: CATSTSRGYEQYF
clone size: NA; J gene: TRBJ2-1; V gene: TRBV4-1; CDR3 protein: CASSPREFRDEQFF
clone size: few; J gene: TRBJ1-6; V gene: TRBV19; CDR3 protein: CASTGWGTGSSPLHF
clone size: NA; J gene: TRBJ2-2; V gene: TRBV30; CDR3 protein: CAWSSVSNTGELFF
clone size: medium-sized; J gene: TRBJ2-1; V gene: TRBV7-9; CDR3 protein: CASSRGYNEQFF
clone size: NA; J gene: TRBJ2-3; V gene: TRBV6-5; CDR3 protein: CASRQWTGSTDTQYF
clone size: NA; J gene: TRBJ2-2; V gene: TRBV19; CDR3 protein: CASSWTQGRTGELFF
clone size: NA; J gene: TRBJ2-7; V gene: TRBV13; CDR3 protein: CASSGGDLSYEQYF
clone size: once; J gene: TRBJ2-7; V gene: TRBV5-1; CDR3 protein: CASTLDGTASYEQYF
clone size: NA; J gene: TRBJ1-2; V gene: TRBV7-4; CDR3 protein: CASSLVGDTSNGYTF
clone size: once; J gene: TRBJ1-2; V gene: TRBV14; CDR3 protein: CASSLDGVNYGYTF
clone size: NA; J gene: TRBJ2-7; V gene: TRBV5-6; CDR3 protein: CASSWTSRGVHEQYF
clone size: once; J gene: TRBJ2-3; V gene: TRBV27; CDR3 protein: CASPPGDWATDTQYF
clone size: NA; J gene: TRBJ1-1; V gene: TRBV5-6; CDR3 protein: CASSLEWAENTEAFF
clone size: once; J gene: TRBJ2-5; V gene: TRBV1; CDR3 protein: CTSSQTATSGGRGVSETQYF